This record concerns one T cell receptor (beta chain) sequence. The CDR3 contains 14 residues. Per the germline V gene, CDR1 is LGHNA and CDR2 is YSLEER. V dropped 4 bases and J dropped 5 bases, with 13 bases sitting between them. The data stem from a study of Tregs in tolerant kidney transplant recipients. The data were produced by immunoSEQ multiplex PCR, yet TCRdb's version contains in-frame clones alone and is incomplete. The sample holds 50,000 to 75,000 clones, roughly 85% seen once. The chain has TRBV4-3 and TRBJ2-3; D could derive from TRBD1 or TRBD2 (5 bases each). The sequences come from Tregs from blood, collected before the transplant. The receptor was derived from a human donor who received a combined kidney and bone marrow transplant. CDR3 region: CASSLGTTRDTQYF. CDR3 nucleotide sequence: TGCGCCAGCAGCCTAGGGACGACTCGAGATACGCAGTATTTT.